The 24 T cell receptor beta chains below all came from one sample that was sequenced in a study of blood T cell repertoires in COVID-19. TCRdb's copy holds only in-frame clones and misses some; the assay was immunoSEQ multiplex PCR. The table lists about 270,000 clones, roughly nine tenths of them singletons. The sample was peripheral blood. These receptors originate from a man between 40 and 49 years old with active or convalescent COVID-19.

The chain couples TRBV6-5 to TRBJ1-4, with TRBD1 matching over 9 bases. This CDR3 contains 13 residues. The germline V gene encodes CDR1 MNHEY and CDR2 SVGAGI. CDR3 in amino acids: CGGRTGEIEKLFF. CDR3 nucleotides: TGTGGGGGGCGGACAGGGGAAATTGAAAAACTGTTTTTT.

This chain uses TRBV3-1 (or the pseudogene TRBV3-2) with TRBJ2-7, with TRBD2 identical over 7 bases. Trimming removed 10 bases from V and 0 bases from J; junction bases left unmatched: 9. Looked up from germline, CDR1 is LGHDT and CDR2 is YNNKEL (reference sequence). The CDR3 has 14 residues. This chain's CDR3 is CATLSGRASYEQYF. The CDR3 nucleotides read TGTGCCACCCTCTCTGGGAGGGCCTCCTACGAGCAGTACTTC.

The chain links TRBV9 to TRBJ1-1; 10 bases align to TRBD1. This CDR3 region has 16 residues. V lost 3 bases, J lost 8 bases, and 13 bases stayed unmatched. CDR1 SGDLS and CDR2 YYNGEE come from the germline V gene. This CDR3 is CASSAGSGTGVEEAFF. In DNA, the CDR3 is TGTGCCAGCAGCGCAGGCTCCGGGACAGGGGTTGAGGAAGCTTTCTTT.

This clone was seen a single time. V gene TRBV3-1 (or the pseudogene TRBV3-2) combines with J gene TRBJ1-1; D not certain. Trimming left V 3 bases short and J 1 base short, with 12 bases between. The germline CDR1 and CDR2 sequences are LGHDT and YNNKEL (reference sequence). This CDR3 has 15 residues. The CDR3 protein is CASSQRPVGNTEAFF. In nucleotides, the CDR3 is TGTGCCAGCAGCCAGCGGCCAGTAGGGAACACTGAAGCTTTCTTT.

The chain uses TRBV14 and TRBJ2-1; TRBD2 agrees at 8 bases. Germline V lookup: CDR1 SGHDN, CDR2 FVKESK. This CDR3 is built from 15 residues. Trimming cost V 0 bases and J 4 bases; bases outside gene matches: 2. The CDR3 DNA sequence: TGTGCCAGCAGCCAAGAACTAGCGGATTACAATGAGCAGTTCTTC. Protein sequence: CASSQELADYNEQFF.

The CDR3 sequence: CASSLDRGNGYTF. CDR3 coding DNA: TGTGCCAGCAGCTTAGACAGGGGTAACGGCTACACCTTC. The V gene is TRBV11-2, the J gene TRBJ1-2, with D possibly being TRBD1 (6 bases). Trimming stripped 0 bases from V and 8 bases from J, with 10 bases between. Per the germline V gene, CDR1 is SGHAT and CDR2 is FQNNGV. The CDR3 is 13 residues long. The entire variable domain, with the rest obtained from reference TRBV11-2 and TRBJ1-2, is as follows: EAGVAQSPRYKIIEKRQSVAFWCNPISGHATLYWYQQILGQGPKLLIQFQNNGVVDDSQLPKDRFSAERLKGVDSTLKIQPAKLEDSAVYLCASSLDRGNGYTFGSGTRLTVV.

The chain is built from TRBV4-2 and TRBJ2-7; D may be TRBD2 (5 bases). Germline CDR1 reads LGHNA; CDR2 reads YNFKEQ. The CDR3 has 13 residues. V was clipped by 0 bases and J by 3 bases, with 6 bases between them. CDR3 in DNA: TGTGCCAGCAGCCAAGATACTAGCTACGAGCAGTACTTC. It translates to CASSQDTSYEQYF.

The chain has TRBV19 and TRBJ2-1, with D maybe TRBD2 (6 bases). Looked up from germline, CDR1 is LNHDA and CDR2 is SQIVND (reference sequence). The CDR3 runs to 16 residues. The V gene lost 5 bases and the J gene lost 8 bases, with 22 bases spanning the gap. The chain's CDR3 is CASSVTRDWAGDEQFF. CDR3 sequence (DNA): TGTGCCAGTAGTGTTACCCGGGACTGGGCCGGGGATGAGCAGTTCTTC.

The V gene is TRBV7-9, the J gene TRBJ1-1, with a possible D match to TRBD1 (5 bases). Trimming took off 4 bases at V and 1 base at J, with 10 bases between the two ends. This CDR3 region has 14 residues. Germline V gene data show CDR1 as SEHNR and CDR2 as FQNEAQ (reference sequence). The CDR3 region is CASSSFGGNTEAFF. CDR3 DNA sequence: TGTGCCAGCAGCTCGTTCGGGGGGAACACTGAAGCTTTCTTT.

The chain couples TRBV27 to TRBJ2-1, with TRBD1 as a possible D gene (5 bases). Per germline, CDR1 MNHEY and CDR2 SMNVEV (reference sequence). The CDR3 runs to 15 residues. Trimming removed 7 bases at V and 2 bases at J, with 15 bases between. The CDR3 reads CASTSDQGPYNEQFF. Written as DNA, the CDR3 is TGTGCCAGCACTTCCGACCAGGGCCCCTACAATGAGCAGTTCTTC.

This clone appeared once. Distinct nucleotide sequences in the sample also encode this CDR3. The CDR3 reads CASSSGQLNTEAFF. In DNA, the CDR3 is TGTGCCAGCAGTTCGGGACAGTTGAACACTGAAGCTTTCTTT. This chain joins TRBV28 and TRBJ1-1, with 7 bases identical to TRBD1. This CDR3 spans 14 amino acids. With V trimmed by 4 bases and J by 0 bases, 2 bases remained unmatched. Germline V gives CDR1 MDHEN, CDR2 SYDVKM.

V and J are TRBV19 and TRBJ2-7; D might be TRBD1 (5 bases). Germline V gene lookup returns CDR1 LNHDA and CDR2 SQIVND (reference sequence). The CDR3 has 13 amino acids. The CDR3 is CAVVGASPYEQYF. Here the CDR3 DNA reads TGTGCTGTCGTTGGGGCTTCTCCCTACGAGCAGTACTTC.

This clone is a singleton in its sample. CDR3 bases: TGTGCCAGCAGAGGTTATGCAGGTGTTAATCAGCCCCAGCATTTT. It encodes CASRGYAGVNQPQHF. V gene TRBV28 combines with J gene TRBJ1-5; D is uncertain. Trimming shortened V by 6 bases and J by 4 bases, and 16 bases separated the two germline ends. The germline V gene encodes CDR1 MDHEN and CDR2 SYDVKM. The CDR3 covers 15 residues.

The chain couples TRBV7-9 to TRBJ2-1; the match to TRBD2 covers 12 bases. CDR3 length equals 18 residues. J was trimmed by 6 bases and V by 3 bases; bases with no gene match: 12. The V gene's germline CDR1 is SEHNR and CDR2 FQNEAQ (reference sequence). As DNA, the CDR3 is TGTGCCAGCAGCTTCCAAATCGGACTAGCGGGGACCCCCAATGAGCAGTTCTTC. It yields the protein CASSFQIGLAGTPNEQFF. The full variable domain, rest sourced from reference TRBV7-9 and TRBJ2-1, is DTGVSQNPRHKITKRGQNVTFRCDPISEHNRLYWYRQTLGQGPEFLTYFQNEAQLEKSRLLSDRFSAERPKGSFSTLEIQRTEQGDSAMYLCASSFQIGLAGTPNEQFFGPGTRLTVL.

V is TRBV10-2 and J is TRBJ2-7; D is possibly TRBD1 (5 bases). The CDR3 is 14 amino acids. V was shortened by 6 bases and J by 6 bases, with 18 bases between the two germline ends. Germline-derived CDR1 and CDR2 are WSHSY and SAAADI. The CDR3 coding sequence is TGCGCCAGCAGCACCGGACACCCACCTACCGAGCAGTACTTC. Translated, it gives CASSTGHPPTEQYF.

This chain links TRBV5-1 with TRBJ2-7; unclear D gene. Trimming took off 4 bases at V and 5 bases at J, with 13 bases between the two ends. This CDR3 has 13 residues. Germline V gene lookup returns CDR1 SGHRS and CDR2 YFSETQ. CDR3: CASSPAGFNEQYF. DNA for the CDR3: TGCGCCAGCAGCCCAGCCGGGTTCAACGAGCAGTACTTC. Variable domain in full (rest from reference TRBV5-1 and TRBJ2-7): KAGVTQTPRYLIKTRGQQVTLSCSPISGHRSVSWYQQTPGQGLQFLFEYFSETQRNKGNFPGRFSGRQFSNSRSEMNVSTLELGDSALYLCASSPAGFNEQYFGPGTRLTVT.

The chain couples TRBV7-9 to TRBJ1-1; D is unclear. This CDR3 has 12 amino acids. Per germline, CDR1 SEHNR and CDR2 FQNEAQ (reference sequence). V lost 6 bases, J lost 6 bases, and 11 bases lay in between. CDR3 DNA sequence: TGTGCCAGCAGTCTTAGACAAGCTGAAGCTTTCTTT. This encodes CASSLRQAEAFF.

This rearrangement joins TRBV6-1 to TRBJ1-5; 7 bases line up with TRBD1. There are 17 residues in the CDR3. With V trimmed by 2 bases and J by 0 bases, 7 bases remained unmatched. Germline V gene lookup returns CDR1 MNHNS and CDR2 SASEGT. The CDR3 DNA follows: TGTGCCAGCAGTGAACCCAGGGGGTTTGATAGCAATCAGCCCCAGCATTTT. Its translation: CASSEPRGFDSNQPQHF.

This chain uses TRBV6-5 with TRBJ1-4; D perhaps matches TRBD1 (6 bases). This CDR3 has 13 amino acids. The V end lost 8 bases, the J end lost 0 bases, and 7 bases lay between the germline ends. CDR1 is MNHEY and CDR2 is SVGAGI in the germline V gene. CDR3 residues: CASGTTTNEKLFF. The CDR3 DNA is TGTGCCAGCGGGACAACAACTAATGAAAAACTGTTTTTT.

On this clone itself: One end of the junction varies from germline; a read error may be responsible. The chain uses TRBV5-3 and TRBJ1-1; D uncertain. TRBV5-3 counts as an open reading frame of uncertain function. The CDR3 has 11 residues. The CDR3 sequence is CARSLHTEAFF. CDR3 bases: TGTGCCAGAAGCTTGCACACCGAAGCTTTCTTT.

The V gene is TRBV29-1, the J gene TRBJ2-6, with 10 bases lining up with TRBD1. Trimming cost V 3 bases and J 1 base; bases outside gene matches: 3. The length of the CDR3 is 16 residues. CDR1 is SQVTM and CDR2 is ANQGSEA in the germline V gene. CDR3: CSVEGTGDSGANVLTF. CDR3 sequence (DNA): TGCAGCGTTGAGGGGACAGGGGATTCTGGGGCCAACGTCCTGACTTTC.

The genes are TRBV29-1 and TRBJ2-7; TRBD2 might be the D (5 bases). The CDR3 is 11 amino acids. Trimming cost V 4 bases and J 5 bases, with 9 bases left between them. Germline CDR1 is SQVTM and CDR2 is ANQGSEA. The CDR3 here is CSVAGGDEQYF. CDR3 nucleotide sequence: TGCAGCGTTGCCGGAGGCGACGAGCAGTACTTC.

The V and J genes are TRBV24-1 and TRBJ2-3; TRBD2 aligns across 9 bases. Germline V gene sequence: CDR1 KGHDR, CDR2 SFDVKD. V shed 7 bases and J 2 bases; nucleotides not matched to a gene: 6. This CDR3 has 15 residues. CDR3 in amino acids: CATSHSGGITDTQYF. In DNA, the CDR3 is TGTGCCACCAGCCATAGCGGGGGCATCACAGATACGCAGTATTTT.

The chain couples TRBV19 to TRBJ1-5; TRBD1 agrees at 8 bases. V shed 5 bases and J 4 bases; nucleotides not matched to a gene: 4. The V gene's germline CDR1 is LNHDA and CDR2 SQIVND (reference sequence). This CDR3 region has 14 residues. CDR3 nucleotides: TGTGCCAGTAGTGCCAGGGGGCGAAATCAGCCCCAGCATTTT. Translation gives CASSARGRNQPQHF.